This entry describes one T cell receptor beta chain. The patients had localized lung adenocarcinoma, a non-small cell subtype. The sample belongs to a study of CD4 and CD8 cells across lung adenocarcinoma regions. The CDR3 has 13 residues. The V gene's germline CDR1 is MNHEY and CDR2 SVGAGI. The germline V and J ends were trimmed by 0 bases and 3 bases, with 5 bases remaining between them. One entry per CDR3 protein, called by TCRdb with MiXCR from the PCR reads. This sample has around 4,000 distinct CDR3 sequences, with approximately 60% found just once. Sequencing input: CD4+ T cells from the center of a lung tumor. V and J are TRBV6-5 and TRBJ1-1; D unresolved. The source of this sequence is a male donor with lung adenocarcinoma. The CD4 and CD8 labels of this study may be unreliable. CDR3 amino acids: CASSYSVDTEAFF. CDR3 sequence (DNA): TGTGCCAGCAGTTACTCGGTGGACACTGAAGCTTTCTTT.